This T cell receptor (beta chain) originates from a study of cytomegalovirus exposure and HLA in healthy donors (dated by TCRdb to about 2017). A note on the overall study: A later analysis indicated that the 120 or so validation repertoires were generated on the platform also employed for the roughly 730 repertoires of the first cohort. The study was designed to test whether signatures of past pathogen exposure could be identified by cataloging public T cell receptors. Besides the first cohort of 666 subjects, a separate validation cohort made up of 120 different subjects was used. To predict cytomegalovirus infection status, the study brought together high-throughput TCR immunosequencing, statistical association of individual TCRs with disease status, and machine learning.

The donors were included in the validation cohort of 120 subjects, a group kept apart from the 666-subject first cohort. About this clone itself: No antigen is known for it. Qualities for individual bases were not recorded, and no much larger clone is one base off.

The receptor library was made with the immunoSEQ multiplex PCR assay. The original methods were these. To diagnose cytomegalovirus status from the catalog of TCR beta chain sequences, a statistical classification framework was built. TCRdb took this table from immuneACCESS and kept in-frame rearrangements with V and J called. Such tables lack part of the clones; where checked against another copy, unresolved V genes explain under half of the gap, and the rest is unexplained. V and J calls and clone size follow that table, whereas D and trimming were derived from the DNA. The table for this sample lists about 360,000 clones; about nine tenths of them were counted only once. About 0.8% of the sample is in the top ten clones. The CDR3, cysteine through phenylalanine, is 16 amino acids long. The only DNA kept is the CDR3, 48 bases in frame from the first base. After removal of 7 bases from V and 4 bases from J, the junction retains 10 bases not matched to a gene. The germline V gene (reference sequence) supplies CDR1 MNHEY and CDR2 SMNVEV.

General findings and caveats noted by the study authors: The classifier was reported to diagnose cytomegalovirus status with high specificity and sensitivity in both the original and validation cohorts. Across donors, most TCR sequences were observed very rarely, whereas some public TCRs were present in many individuals. Subsequent analysis determined that TCRs grouped into clusters in the first cohort also showed a tendency toward co-occurrence across the approximately 120 validation repertoires, and about 93% of cluster scores exceeded 0. A later analysis lacked HLA typing for the validation cohort, so it scored co-occurrence in that cohort across all 110 or so repertoires. It was suggested by the authors that the approach could potentially be generalized to other disease states and immunological phenotypes. In vitro tests confirmed that a few of the cytomegalovirus-associated TCR beta chains recognize cytomegalovirus antigens. The study gave a list of over 150 TCR beta chains associated with cytomegalovirus.

The origin of this receptor is a woman younger than 30 in good health and CMV-seronegative. The sample taken for sequencing was PBMCs. The chain joins TRBV27 to TRBJ1-1, with 12 central nucleotides matching TRBD1. The bases are TGTGCCAGCAACCCCGGGACAGGGGGCGTCGGCACTGAAGCTTTCTTT. Its translation is CASNPGTGGVGTEAFF.